The 2 T cell receptor beta chains given below trace back to one sample, sequenced in a study of OX40 agonist ivuxolimab in advanced cancers. Only in-frame clones appear in the TCRdb table, and some are missing; sequencing was by immunoSEQ multiplex PCR. The sample has fewer than 70,000 clones; approximately 87% are singletons. The starting material was CD4+ or CD8+ T cells sorted from blood, obtained in a trial of the OX40 agonist ivuxolimab. The receptors were gathered from an adult with an advanced solid tumor such as melanoma, head and neck, liver or kidney cancer.

The V call is TRBV5-1, the J call TRBJ2-7, with D tentatively TRBD2 (5 bases). V dropped 4 bases and J dropped 3 bases, with 17 bases sitting between them. The CDR3 runs to 15 residues. From germline, CDR1 is SGHRS and CDR2 YFSETQ. The CDR3 protein is CASSLNGGGNYEQYF. CDR3 sequence (DNA): TGCGCCAGCAGCCTAAACGGAGGCGGAAACTACGAGCAGTACTTC.

V gene TRBV7-9 combines with J gene TRBJ2-7; possible D gene TRBD2, 5 bases. Trimming pared 5 bases from V and 1 base from J, leaving 21 bases between. CDR3 size: 17 residues. The germline V gene encodes CDR1 SEHNR and CDR2 FQNEAQ (reference sequence). CDR3 in amino acids: CASSAPRGSLGSYEQYF. The CDR3 coding sequence is TGTGCCAGCAGCGCACCCCGCGGGTCACTAGGGTCCTACGAGCAGTACTTC. The variable domain in full, completed from reference TRBV7-9 and TRBJ2-7, reads DTGVSQNPRHKITKRGQNVTFRCDPISEHNRLYWYRQTLGQGPEFLTYFQNEAQLEKSRLLSDRFSAERPKGSFSTLEIQRTEQGDSAMYLCASSAPRGSLGSYEQYFGPGTRLTVT.